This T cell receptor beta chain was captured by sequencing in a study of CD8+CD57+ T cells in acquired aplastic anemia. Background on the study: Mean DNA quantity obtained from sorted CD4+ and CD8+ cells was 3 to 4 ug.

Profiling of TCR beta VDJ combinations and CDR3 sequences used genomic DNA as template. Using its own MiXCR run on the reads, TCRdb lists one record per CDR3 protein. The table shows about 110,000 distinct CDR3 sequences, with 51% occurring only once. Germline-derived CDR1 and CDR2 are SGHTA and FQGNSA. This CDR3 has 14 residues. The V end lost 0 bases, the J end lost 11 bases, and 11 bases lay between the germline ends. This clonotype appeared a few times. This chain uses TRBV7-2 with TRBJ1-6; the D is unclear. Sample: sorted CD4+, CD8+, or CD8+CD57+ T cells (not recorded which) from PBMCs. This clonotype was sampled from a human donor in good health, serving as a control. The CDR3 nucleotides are TGTGCCAGCAGCTTAGCCGGGCCGGACCCACCCCTCCACTTT. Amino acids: CASSLAGPDPPLHF.